These 24 T cell receptor beta chains were sequenced from one sample in a study of Graves' ophthalmopathy and Graves' hyperthyroidism. Amplified TCR beta CDR3 regions were obtained using RNA transcripts as template. HTBI primers primed a first-round RT-PCR, and a second-round multiplex PCR followed. TCRdb itself ran the multiplex PCR reads through MiXCR, one entry per CDR3 protein. The sample shows some 370,000 distinct CDR3 sequences, about 18% of them seen only once. The sequenced material came from peripheral blood. The source of these receptors is an adult woman with stable Graves' hyperthyroidism.

This clonotype was counted at least ten times. The genes are TRBV10-3 and TRBJ2-7; 10 bases align to TRBD2. CDR1 is ENHRY and CDR2 is SYGVKD in the germline V gene. CDR3 size: 15 residues. J lost 6 bases, V lost 6 bases, and 11 bases had no gene match. The CDR3 region is CAISQAGGTISEQYF. The CDR3 bases are TGTGCCATCAGCCAAGCGGGAGGGACTATATCCGAGCAGTACTTC.

This clonotype was detected ten times or more. The CDR3 bases are TGTGCCAGTACCTTCACAACTGAAAAGGGGAATTCACCCCTCCACTTT. Amino acid sequence: CASTFTTEKGNSPLHF. The V call is TRBV19, the J call TRBJ1-6, with a possible D match to TRBD1 (5 bases). Trimming took 7 bases from V and 7 from J, leaving 20 bases between them. Germline loops: CDR1 LNHDA, CDR2 SQIVND (reference sequence). The CDR3 is made up of 16 amino acids.

This clonotype was counted at least ten times. The genes are TRBV10-3 and TRBJ2-6, with D possibly matching TRBD1 (5 bases). The V end was cut by 0 bases, the J end by 2 bases, with 5 bases between. Looked up from germline, CDR1 is ENHRY and CDR2 is SYGVKD. CDR3 length equals 15 residues. The CDR3 bases are TGTGCCATCAGTGAGTCAGGGGCTGGGGCCAACGTCCTGACTTTC. Amino acids: CAISESGAGANVLTF.

To note about this clonotype: A read error may explain this, as a much larger clone is one base away. V usage is TRBV28 and J usage is TRBJ1-5, with D hard to call. Between the trimmed V and J ends, which lost 4 bases and 4 bases, there was a span of 11 bases. Germline V gives CDR1 MDHEN, CDR2 SYDVKM. CDR3 length: 14 residues. The CDR3 reads CASSSTSRNQPQHF. The CDR3 bases are TGTGCCAGCAGTTCAACATCACGAAATCAGCCCCAGCATTTT.

This clonotype was seen repeatedly, ten times or more. CDR3 in DNA: TGTGCCAGCAGCGGGACAGTGGGTTCAGGGACCCAGTACTTC. Its protein product is CASSGTVGSGTQYF. The rearrangement links TRBV11-2 to TRBJ2-5, with 7 nucleotides matching TRBD1. There are 14 residues in the CDR3. V gave up 5 bases and J gave up 7 bases; unmatched junction bases: 10. Germline-derived CDR1 and CDR2 are SGHAT and FQNNGV.

This clonotype was picked up one time. Being one base from a much bigger clone, this may be a read error. The chain carries TRBV28 and TRBJ1-1; TRBD1 might be the D (6 bases). Looked up from germline, CDR1 is MDHEN and CDR2 is SYDVKM. CDR3 size: 14 residues. CDR3 sequence: CASSFRPGVPEACF. CDR3 DNA: TGTGCCAGCAGTTTTAGACCAGGGGTCCCTGAAGCTTGCTTT.

This clonotype was recorded many times. This chain joins TRBV7-9 and TRBJ1-2, with no clear D. This CDR3 contains 12 residues. Trimming removed 2 bases from V and 7 bases from J, with 8 bases in between. Germline V gene lookup returns CDR1 SEHNR and CDR2 FQNEAQ (reference sequence). CDR3 sequence: CASSLSGRGYTF. The CDR3 nucleotides are TGTGCCAGCAGCTTATCAGGACGTGGCTACACCTTC. Supplemented by reference TRBV7-9 and TRBJ1-2, the full variable domain reads DTGVSQNPRHKITKRGQNVTFRCDPISEHNRLYWYRQTLGQGPEFLTYFQNEAQLEKSRLLSDRFSAERPKGSFSTLEIQRTEQGDSAMYLCASSLSGRGYTFGSGTRLTVV.

Turning to this clonotype: The junction differs from germline at one of its ends, possibly a read error. This chain's CDR3 is CASSLNPETYGYSF. CDR3 DNA: TGTGCCAGCAGTTTAAATCCGGAGACCTATGGCTACAGCTTC. The J gene is TRBJ1-2, the V gene TRBV12-3 or TRBV12-4; no clear D. The CDR3 runs 14 residues.

This clonotype was counted ten times or more. This chain joins TRBV12-3 or TRBV12-4 and TRBJ2-7; TRBD1 matches 9 bases. This CDR3 is 17 amino acids long. V lost 2 bases to trimming and J lost 5 bases; unmatched junction nucleotides: 13. CDR3 amino acids: CASSLIPRTGVSHEQYF. The DNA for the CDR3 is TGTGCCAGCAGTTTAATTCCTCGGACAGGGGTATCCCACGAGCAGTACTTC.

At least ten counts were recorded for this clonotype. The V gene is TRBV6-1, the J gene TRBJ2-7; D perhaps matches TRBD1 (6 bases). Germline V lookup: CDR1 MNHNS, CDR2 SASEGT. This CDR3 comprises 15 residues. Trimming removed 6 bases from V and 0 bases from J, with 15 bases in between. CDR3 amino acids: CASRDSTGPSYEQYF. The DNA of the CDR3 is TGTGCCAGCAGAGATTCCACAGGGCCCTCCTACGAGCAGTACTTC.

This clonotype was observed at least ten times. The chain recombines TRBV28 with TRBJ2-7; TRBD1 matches 7 bases. V lost 7 bases to trimming and J lost 2 bases; unmatched junction nucleotides: 8. The CDR3 totals 14 residues. Germline CDR1 MDHEN, CDR2 SYDVKM. DNA for the CDR3: TGTGCCAGCATCCAAGGGACAGCGACCTACGAGCAGTACTTC. It codes for CASIQGTATYEQYF.

This clonotype was recorded many times. The chain is built from TRBV4-1 and TRBJ2-7; 13 bases line up with TRBD2. This CDR3 is built from 16 residues. Germline lookup yields CDR1 MGHRA and CDR2 YSYEKL. After removal of 1 base from V and 6 bases from J, the junction contained 6 bases not matched to a gene. CDR3 in amino acids: CASSQGTSGRASEQYF. In DNA, the CDR3 is TGCGCCAGCAGCCAAGGAACTAGCGGGAGGGCCTCCGAGCAGTACTTC.

This clonotype was counted at least ten times. The rearrangement links TRBV4-1 to TRBJ1-5, with no clear D. This CDR3 has 14 residues. Trimming left V 0 bases short and J 2 bases short, with 5 bases between. Germline CDR1 and CDR2: MGHRA and YSYEKL. The DNA for the CDR3 is TGCGCCAGCAGCCAAGACCCGGGCAATCAGCCCCAGCATTTT. It encodes CASSQDPGNQPQHF.

This chain joins TRBV2 and TRBJ2-7; 7 positions agree with TRBD1. Looked up from germline, CDR1 is SNHLY and CDR2 is FYNNEI. V shed 5 bases, J shed 3 bases, and the junction held 10 bases outside the gene matches. The length of the CDR3 is 15 residues. The CDR3 nucleotides are TGTGCCAGCAGTCCCGACAGGGAGTGGGTCTACGAGCAGTACTTC. It yields the protein CASSPDREWVYEQYF.

The table lists this clonotype with many counts. The chain couples TRBV20-1 to TRBJ2-6, with D unclear. V was pared by 6 bases and J by 4 bases, with 7 bases between. The germline V gene encodes CDR1 DFQATT and CDR2 SNEGSKA (reference sequence). The length of the CDR3 is 12 residues. The CDR3 is CSAPLGANVLTF. The CDR3 DNA follows: TGCAGTGCCCCCCTCGGGGCCAACGTCCTGACTTTC.

The rearrangement joins TRBV12-3 or TRBV12-4 to TRBJ1-2; no clear D gene. With 2 bases removed from V and 0 bases from J, the gap between germline ends came to 10 bases. The CDR3 extends over 15 amino acids. The CDR3: CASSLNPGTNYGYTF. DNA for the CDR3: TGTGCCAGCAGTTTAAACCCAGGAACTAACTATGGCTACACCTTC.

V usage is TRBV6-1 and J usage is TRBJ1-1, with 8 bases that match TRBD1. This CDR3 spans 14 amino acids. V dropped 5 bases and J dropped 3; count of bases not matched to a gene: 5. Germline values: CDR1 MNHNS, CDR2 SASEGT. The CDR3: CASSTPGGYTEAFF. CDR3 bases: TGTGCCAGCAGTACCCCAGGGGGCTACACTGAAGCTTTCTTT.

The V and J genes are TRBV4-3 and TRBJ1-3, with D maybe TRBD1 (5 bases). Trimming stripped 0 bases from V and 0 bases from J, with 15 bases between. The CDR3 spans 18 residues. CDR1 and CDR2 (germline): LGHNA, YSLEER. CDR3 sequence (DNA): TGCGCCAGCAGCCAAGAGCCCCAGGGCCCCAGCTCTGGAAACACCATATATTTT. Its translation is CASSQEPQGPSSGNTIYF.

This clonotype was recorded at least ten times. The rearrangement links TRBV20-1 to TRBJ2-7; no firm D call. The CDR3 consists of 15 residues. Germline V gene lookup returns CDR1 DFQATT and CDR2 SNEGSKA (reference sequence). V was clipped by 5 bases and J by 4 bases, with 21 bases between them. For the CDR3, the DNA is TGCAGTGCTCCGTTGCTTCAGAGGTCGGCGTACGAGCAGTACTTC. Its translation: CSAPLLQRSAYEQYF.

At least ten counts were recorded for this clonotype. V and J are TRBV20-1 and TRBJ2-6; possibly TRBD1 for D (5 bases). The V gene lost 3 bases and the J gene lost 0 bases, with 12 bases spanning the gap. CDR1 DFQATT and CDR2 SNEGSKA come from the germline V gene (reference sequence). The CDR3 sequence is 16 residues long. This CDR3 reads CSASGHHRSGANVLTF. CDR3 DNA: TGCAGTGCTAGTGGACACCACCGCTCTGGGGCCAACGTCCTGACTTTC.

This clonotype was seen at least ten times. A much larger clone is a single base away; this may be a read error. This is likely a read error, given that the CDR3 carries no conserved phenylalanine or tryptophan at its end. V and J are TRBV12-3 or TRBV12-4 and TRBJ2-5, with 8 positions matching TRBD2. V lost 4 bases, J lost 5 bases, and 6 bases stayed unmatched. The CDR3 contains 14 residues. CDR3 residues: CASSYTSGAETQYL. The CDR3 coding sequence is TGTGCCAGCAGTTACACTAGCGGCGCGGAGACCCAGTACCTC.

This clonotype was observed a handful of times. The V gene is TRBV2, the J gene TRBJ2-4, with D unclear. Deletions cut 6 bases from V and 2 bases from J, with 17 bases between. The CDR3 loop spans 16 amino acids. Per the germline V gene, CDR1 is SNHLY and CDR2 is FYNNEI. CDR3 DNA sequence: TGTGCCAGCAGCGGTGGGTTCGGGCTATCCAAAAACATTCAGTACTTC. Amino acids: CASSGGFGLSKNIQYF.

V gene TRBV6-1 combines with J gene TRBJ1-1, with a possible D match to TRBD1 (5 bases). This CDR3 region has 11 residues. The germline V gene has CDR1 MNHNS and CDR2 SASEGT. With 7 bases removed from V and 5 bases from J, the gap between germline ends came to 8 bases. The CDR3 sequence is CASIGTTEAFF. The DNA of the CDR3 is TGTGCCAGCATCGGGACGACTGAAGCTTTCTTT.

A note on this clonotype: Without the conserved terminal phenylalanine or tryptophan, this CDR3 likely stems from a read error. This chain connects TRBV20-1 to TRBJ1-1; tentatively, D is TRBD1 (6 bases). Between the trimmed V and J ends, which lost 5 bases and 1 base, there was a span of 11 bases. Germline V CDR1 and CDR2: DFQATT, SNEGSKA (reference sequence). The CDR3 contains 13 residues. The CDR3: CSASGHRNTEAFV. In nucleotides, the CDR3 is TGCAGTGCTTCGGGACACCGGAACACTGAAGCTTTCGTT.